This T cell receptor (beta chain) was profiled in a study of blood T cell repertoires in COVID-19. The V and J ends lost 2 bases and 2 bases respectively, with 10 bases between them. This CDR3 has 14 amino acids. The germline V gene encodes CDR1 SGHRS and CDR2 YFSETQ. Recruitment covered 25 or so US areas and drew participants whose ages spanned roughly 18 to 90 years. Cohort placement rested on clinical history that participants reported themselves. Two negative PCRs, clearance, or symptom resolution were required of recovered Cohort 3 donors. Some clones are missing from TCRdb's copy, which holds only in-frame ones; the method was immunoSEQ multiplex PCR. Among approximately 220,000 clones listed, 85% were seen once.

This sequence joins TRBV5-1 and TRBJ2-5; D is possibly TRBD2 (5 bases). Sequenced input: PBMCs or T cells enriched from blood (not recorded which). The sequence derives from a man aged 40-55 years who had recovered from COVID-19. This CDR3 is CASSLGLGQETQYF. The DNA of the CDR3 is TGCGCCAGCAGCTTAGGACTGGGGCAAGAGACCCAGTACTTC.